Listed below are T cell receptor beta chains from one sample, sequenced in a study of shared clonotypes between healthy human individuals. The method was immunoSEQ multiplex PCR; TCRdb's version includes in-frame clones alone and lacks a portion of them. This sample has around 700,000 clones, with roughly 72% found just once. Sequences were obtained from memory CD4+ T cells sorted from blood. These receptors were collected from a woman younger than 45 in good health. The CDR3 runs from the conserved cysteine through the conserved F or W.

V gene,CDR3 protein
TRBV5-8,CASSFRPSGSLYQETQYF
TRBV5-1,CASSPNSGARTDTQYF
TRBV18,CASSQDSVLTDTQYF
TRBV19,CASTQSGRAGYNEQFF
TRBV5-6,CASSLEQVQYF
TRBV10-2,CASRAGVDTGELFF
TRBV10-3,CAISETGQSYEQYF
TRBV11-3,CASSYGQGAYEQYF
TRBV7-8,CASSLGRYNEKLFF
TRBV7-9,CASSPRTDNSNYGYTF
TRBV6-1,CASSGRLAGSYNEQFF
TRBV27,CATRSGSLSYNEQFF
TRBV7-9,CASSAGESYGTDTQYF
TRBV5-6,CASSLEWQTEQFF
TRBV4-1,CASSQTTGVNYGYTF
TRBV2,CASSGLASGNPYEQYF
TRBV10-3,CASSYVRAVQPQHF
TRBV30,CASSAAGGADTQYF
TRBV2,CASMGLDRGGNQPQHF
TRBV19,CASSMTGGVHKLFF
TRBV5-1,CASSPSRGPLNTEAFF
TRBV11-2,CASSLELAGLYEQYF
TRBV20-1,CSATIGNTIYF
TRBV4-1,CASSQGPLLAGGDYEQYF